This entry lists 21 T cell receptor beta chains sequenced from one sample in a study of blood T cell repertoires in COVID-19 (TCRdb year 2020). The protocol used for the library was the immunoSEQ multiplex PCR assay. TCRdb carries this immuneACCESS record with in-frame sequences only. Its versions omit some clonotypes, under half of them owing to an unresolved V gene in the studies checked, with the rest unexplained. The sample table lists 390,000 or so clones, around 87% of them with a count of one. The top ten hold 6% to 7.5% of the sample. The sequenced sample was peripheral blood. The receptors derive from a man in his late teens or twenties with active or convalescent COVID-19.

The chain carries TRBV10-3 and TRBJ2-7; possible D gene TRBD2, 5 bases. The CDR3 is 11 residues long. Germline V gene sequence: CDR1 ENHRY, CDR2 SYGVKD. Trimming stripped 6 bases from V and 4 bases from J, with 7 bases between. The CDR3: CAISGDYEQYF. The CDR3 bases are TGTGCCATCAGCGGGGATTACGAGCAGTACTTC.

The chain joins TRBV18 to TRBJ2-7, with 7 positions matching TRBD1. The CDR3 has 15 residues. Germline V gene sequence: CDR1 KGHSH, CDR2 LQKENI. V trimming: 2 bases; J trimming: 2 bases; junction bases outside the gene matches: 6. The CDR3 DNA sequence: TGTGCCAGCTCACCAACGACAGGGTCTCCCTACGAGCAGTACTTC. This encodes CASSPTTGSPYEQYF.

This chain joins TRBV4-3 and TRBJ1-6; the D is unclear. CDR3 size: 16 residues. Deletions cut 0 bases from V and 7 bases from J, with 13 bases between. Germline CDR1 LGHNA, CDR2 YSLEER. CDR3 region: CASSQDPNNSNSPLHF. CDR3 sequence (DNA): TGCGCCAGCAGCCAAGATCCAAACAATTCCAATTCACCCCTCCACTTT.

This sequence joins TRBV21-1 and TRBJ2-7; the table's D call, TRBD2, has no DNA check behind it. TRBV21-1 is a recognized pseudogene. The CDR3 runs 19 residues. This chain's CDR3 is CASSKTGQKTALAGHEQYF. Written as DNA, the CDR3 is TGTGCCAGCAGCAAAACAGGACAAAAAACGGCACTAGCGGGGCACGAGCAGTACTTC.

J is TRBJ2-5 and V is TRBV10-2; D is unresolved. The germline V and J ends were trimmed by 3 bases and 4 bases, with 6 bases remaining between them. The length of the CDR3 is 12 residues. Germline CDR1 and CDR2: WSHSY and SAAADI. CDR3 in amino acids: CASSDLRETQYF. In DNA form, the CDR3 reads TGCGCCAGCAGTGACCTACGAGAGACCCAGTACTTC.

CDR3 coding DNA: TGTGCCAGCAGTGCAGACAGGGTCTATGGCTACACCTTC. Amino acid sequence: CASSADRVYGYTF. This chain connects TRBV3-1 (or the pseudogene TRBV3-2) to TRBJ1-2; 7 nucleotides align to TRBD1. V trimming: 6 bases; J trimming: 4 bases; junction bases outside the gene matches: 5. Germline CDR1 reads LGHDT; CDR2 reads YNNKEL (reference sequence). The CDR3 loop spans 13 amino acids.

The chain couples TRBV10-3 to TRBJ1-5, with 9 positions matching TRBD1. CDR3 size: 14 residues. CDR1 ENHRY and CDR2 SYGVKD come from the germline V gene. The junction had 3 bases not matched to a gene; V was cut back by 6 bases and J by 3 bases. The CDR3 sequence is CAISGQGYNQPQHF. In DNA form, the CDR3 reads TGTGCCATCAGCGGACAGGGGTACAATCAGCCCCAGCATTTT.

The V gene is TRBV28, the J gene TRBJ1-5; D ambiguous. Trimming took off 3 bases at V and 9 bases at J, with 9 bases between the two ends. Germline loops: CDR1 MDHEN, CDR2 SYDVKM. The CDR3 covers 12 residues. The CDR3 DNA follows: TGTGCCAGCAGTTTTCTGTCAGGGCCCCAGCATTTT. It yields the protein CASSFLSGPQHF.

The count of this clone is one. The V call is TRBV2, the J call TRBJ2-2; 7 bases agree with TRBD1. The CDR3 is made up of 14 amino acids. V dropped 7 bases and J dropped 0; count of bases not matched to a gene: 2. Germline CDR1 and CDR2: SNHLY and FYNNEI. The CDR3 protein is CASKQGANTGELFF. DNA of the CDR3: TGTGCCAGCAAGCAGGGGGCGAACACCGGGGAGCTGTTTTTT.

The chain is built from TRBV14 and TRBJ2-7; D gene unclear. The V gene lost 0 bases and the J gene lost 2 bases, with 14 bases spanning the gap. The CDR3 has 16 residues. Germline V lookup: CDR1 SGHDN, CDR2 FVKESK. In nucleotides, the CDR3 is TGTGCCAGCAGCCAAGATCTGTCCAGTCGTCCCTACGAGCAGTACTTC. Its protein product is CASSQDLSSRPYEQYF.

The chain uses TRBV27 and TRBJ1-4, with TRBD1 as a possible D gene (5 bases). V was clipped by 7 bases and J by 3 bases, with 12 bases between them. Germline lookup yields CDR1 MNHEY and CDR2 SMNVEV (reference sequence). This CDR3 is 14 amino acids long. CDR3 sequence (DNA): TGTGCCAGCATGAGTTACAGGTCTAATGAAAAACTGTTTTTT. The encoded protein is CASMSYRSNEKLFF.

The chain combines TRBV6-5 with TRBJ2-1; 9 bases are shared with TRBD2. This CDR3 spans 15 amino acids. The germline CDR1 and CDR2 sequences are MNHEY and SVGAGI. V dropped 7 bases and J dropped 6; count of bases not matched to a gene: 10. The CDR3 DNA reads TGTGCCAGCACTCCAGCGGGGGGACTAGGCAATGAGCAGTTCTTC. The encoded protein is CASTPAGGLGNEQFF.

The rearrangement links TRBV3-1 (or the pseudogene TRBV3-2) to TRBJ2-7; 7 bases align to TRBD1. The CDR3 runs 14 residues. The J segment lost 2 bases and the V segment lost 4 bases, leaving 5 bases of the junction unmatched. The V gene's germline CDR1 is LGHDT and CDR2 YNNKEL (reference sequence). The CDR3, as DNA: TGTGCCAGCAGCCCCCGGGACAGCACCTACGAGCAGTACTTC. As protein: CASSPRDSTYEQYF.

V gene TRBV27 combines with J gene TRBJ2-5, with 7 bases that match TRBD1. This CDR3 has 16 amino acids. Germline V gives CDR1 MNHEY, CDR2 SMNVEV (reference sequence). Unmatched junction bases numbered 8, after V lost 2 bases and J lost 2 bases. The chain's CDR3 is CASSLRGQITQETQYF. In DNA, the CDR3 is TGTGCCAGCAGTTTAAGGGGGCAGATAACTCAAGAGACCCAGTACTTC.

The rearrangement joins TRBV7-8 to TRBJ2-1; 7 nucleotides line up with TRBD1. Germline V gives CDR1 SGHVS, CDR2 FQNEAQ. The V gene end was trimmed by 5 bases and the J gene end by 6 bases; junction bases not matched to a gene: 4. The CDR3 is 13 amino acids. The DNA for the CDR3 is TGTGCCAGCAGCGTAGGACAGGTCAATGAGCAGTTCTTC. Protein sequence: CASSVGQVNEQFF. Based on the CDR3 plus reference TRBV7-8 and TRBJ2-1, the full variable domain is GAGVSQSPRYKVAKRGQDVALRCDPISGHVSLFWYQQALGQGPEFLTYFQNEAQLDKSGLPSDRFFAERPEGSVSTLKIQRTQQEDSAVYLCASSVGQVNEQFFGPGTRLTVL.

This clone was seen a few times. The chain is built from TRBV6-5 and TRBJ1-2; the D gene is possibly TRBD1 (5 bases). The V gene lost 2 bases and the J gene lost 5 bases, with 15 bases spanning the gap. The CDR3 covers 15 residues. Germline V CDR1 and CDR2: MNHEY, SVGAGI. CDR3 sequence: CASSYLGARGYGYTF. CDR3 DNA: TGTGCCAGCAGTTACCTAGGGGCTAGGGGATATGGCTACACCTTC.

This chain connects TRBV6-5 to TRBJ2-1, with 8 bases matching TRBD2. Looked up from germline, CDR1 is MNHEY and CDR2 is SVGAGI. V was pared by 4 bases and J by 9 bases, with 5 bases of the junction left unmatched. The length of the CDR3 is 13 residues. CDR3 DNA sequence: TGTGCCAGCAGTTTTACGGGAGGGGGTGAGCAGTTCTTC. Amino acids: CASSFTGGGEQFF.

The CDR3 loop reads CASRRSGGRGTEAFF. Here the CDR3 DNA reads TGTGCCAGCAGGAGATCGGGGGGCCGGGGCACTGAAGCTTTCTTT. This rearrangement joins TRBV27 to TRBJ1-1, with TRBD1 as a possible D gene (6 bases). V gave up 6 bases and J gave up 4 bases, with 18 bases separating them. This CDR3 region has 15 residues. The V gene's germline CDR1 is MNHEY and CDR2 SMNVEV (reference sequence).

The gene calls are TRBV6-5 and TRBJ1-3; 7 bases line up with TRBD1. Germline CDR1 is MNHEY and CDR2 is SVGAGI. V trimming: 3 bases; J trimming: 4 bases; junction bases outside the gene matches: 6. This CDR3 has 15 amino acids. The DNA for the CDR3 is TGTGCCAGCAGTTATACGACAGGGTCGGGAAACACCATATATTTT. Protein product: CASSYTTGSGNTIYF.

This clone was seen a handful of times. The chain employs TRBV5-1 and TRBJ2-1; TRBD1 might be the D (5 bases). Trimming left V 8 bases short and J 12 bases short, with 27 bases between. The CDR3 covers 15 residues. Germline V lookup: CDR1 SGHRS, CDR2 YFSETQ. CDR3 amino acids: CASTTPGSQGMTQFF. The DNA of the CDR3 is TGCGCCAGTACCACCCCCGGCTCTCAGGGAATGACGCAGTTCTTC.

This clone was counted a few times. The V call is TRBV7-9, the J call TRBJ1-1; perhaps TRBD1 as D (5 bases). This CDR3 has 12 amino acids. V lost 9 bases and J 3 bases, leaving 11 bases between the germline ends. Germline CDR1 and CDR2: SEHNR and FQNEAQ (reference sequence). The CDR3 DNA is TGTGCCAGTATCTCAGGGTACACTGAAGCTTTCTTT. The encoded protein is CASISGYTEAFF.